The source of this TCR beta chain is a study of T cells in Graves' hyperthyroidism and ophthalmopathy. This clonotype occurred a few times. Template material for amplifying TCR beta CDR3 regions consisted of RNA transcripts. A set of HTBI primers served as the primers for a first-round RT-PCR of the TCR CDR3. MiXCR was run by TCRdb on the multiplex PCR reads, yielding one entry per CDR3 protein. This sample yields fewer than 850,000 distinct CDR3 sequences, of which 15% to 20% are seen a single time; roughly a sixth belongs to the top ten. What was sequenced was blood. The clonotype comes from a middle-aged man with Graves' hyperthyroidism.

The CDR3 nucleotides read TGTGCCAGCAGCTTCAACAGGGGGCATAACAATGAGCAGTTCTTC. It codes for CASSFNRGHNNEQFF. The chain joins TRBV5-5 to TRBJ2-1; 9 nucleotides match TRBD1. The CDR3 runs 15 residues. J gave up 5 bases and V 2 bases, and 5 bases lay outside the gene matches. The germline V gene has CDR1 SGHKS and CDR2 YYEKEE (reference sequence). The full variable domain, with the rest looked up from reference TRBV5-5 and TRBJ2-1, is DAGVTQSPTHLIKTRGQQVTLRCSPISGHKSVSWYQQVLGQGPQFIFQYYEKEERGRGNFPDRFSARQFPNYSSELNVNALLLGDSALYLCASSFNRGHNNEQFFGPGTRLTVL.